This T cell receptor (beta chain) was observed in a study of metastatic and nonmetastatic thyroid tumors. Study context: It was across blood and tumor or nodule tissue from malignant and benign thyroid patients that repertoires were compared. Study findings and constraints: The study reportedly found significantly higher TCR beta diversity in malignant thyroid tumors than benign nodules, in blood and tumor.

The entire patient cohort was treatment-naive prior to thyroid surgery. This clone was counted ten times or more. What it binds is unknown. Study processing details: The study took CDR3 differences across clinicopathological groups and made a distant-metastasis classifier for papillary thyroid cancer from them. Through MiXCR, TCRdb re-clonotyped the PCR reads. These V and J calls are TCRdb output, not the study's own analysis. There are 50,000 or so clones in the sample; around 20% occur only once, and over 3% lies in the top ten. The sequenced material came from blood. The sequence came from a male donor with papillary thyroid cancer or a benign thyroid nodule (not recorded which). Some clones in this sample may be carry-over from other donors' samples.

The CDR3: CATDRSYGGTF. CDR3 in DNA: TGTGCCACAGACAGATCCTATGGAGGAACCTTC. J is TRBJ1-2 and V is TRBV27; weak D call: TRBD1 (5 bases). V gave up 10 bases and J gave up 14 bases, with 20 bases separating them. The CDR3 has 11 amino acids. Germline lookup yields CDR1 MNHEY and CDR2 SMNVEV (reference sequence).